One and the same sample provided the 6 T cell receptor beta chains below, sequenced in a study of blood T cell repertoires in COVID-19. TCRdb's copy holds only in-frame clones and misses some; the assay was immunoSEQ multiplex PCR. Of about 74,000 clones listed, almost 90% are singletons. Source material: peripheral blood. These receptors all come from a woman older than 75 with active or convalescent COVID-19.

The rearrangement links TRBV9 to TRBJ2-1, with 8 bases aligning to TRBD2. The CDR3 has 15 amino acids. The germline gives CDR1 SGDLS, CDR2 YYNGEE. The ends lost 6 bases at V and 0 bases at J; junction bases unmatched: 5. CDR3 region: CASNSRGASYNEQFF. CDR3 sequence (DNA): TGTGCCAGCAACTCGCGGGGGGCCTCCTACAATGAGCAGTTCTTC.

The J gene is TRBJ2-3, the V gene TRBV6-2 or TRBV6-3; TRBD2 matches at 7 bases. The germline V gene encodes CDR1 MNHEY and CDR2 SVGEGT. The CDR3 length is 21 residues. Germline trimming cut 2 bases from V and 2 bases from J; bases unmatched to any gene: 22. The CDR3 spells CASSYAGLVAGSPLATDTQYF. CDR3 sequence (DNA): TGTGCCAGCAGTTACGCTGGGTTGGTAGCGGGTTCCCCTCTAGCCACAGATACGCAGTATTTT.

The rearrangement joins TRBV15 to TRBJ2-1; the match to TRBD1 covers 8 bases. The V segment lost 1 base and the J segment 9 bases; nucleotides outside the gene matches: 8. The length of the CDR3 is 15 residues. The germline CDR1 and CDR2 sequences are LNHNV and YYDKDF (reference sequence). The CDR3 loop reads CATSRGDRGAGEQFF. CDR3 in DNA: TGTGCCACCAGCAGAGGTGACAGGGGCGCGGGTGAGCAGTTCTTC.

Here the CDR3 DNA reads TGTGCCAGCAGCTTCGGCGGGTCGAACACCGGGGAGCTGTTTTTT. Its protein product is CASSFGGSNTGELFF. The V and J genes are TRBV7-2 and TRBJ2-2, with D possibly being TRBD2 (5 bases). The CDR3 has 15 amino acids. Germline CDR1 reads SGHTA; CDR2 reads FQGNSA. Trimming removed 3 bases from V and 0 bases from J, with 8 bases in between.

The rearrangement uses TRBV4-3 and TRBJ1-6; TRBD1 is a possible D gene (5 bases). The CDR3 length is 16 residues. Trimming took off 0 bases at V and 4 bases at J, with 10 bases between the two ends. Germline V gives CDR1 LGHNA, CDR2 YSLEER. The CDR3, as DNA: TGCGCCAGCAGCCAAGATAGGACATTTTATAATTCACCCCTCCACTTT. The encoded protein is CASSQDRTFYNSPLHF.

The chain uses TRBV3-1 (or the pseudogene TRBV3-2) and TRBJ1-4; 9 bases align to TRBD1. The CDR3 runs 14 residues. Per the germline V gene, CDR1 is LGHDT and CDR2 is YNNKEL (reference sequence). V was clipped by 4 bases and J by 5 bases; unmatched bases: 2. CDR3 bases: TGTGCCAGCAGCCGGACAGGGGAGAATGAAAAACTGTTTTTT. Encoded protein: CASSRTGENEKLFF.